This is a list of T cell receptor beta chains from one sample in a study of OX40 agonist ivuxolimab in advanced cancers. The data were produced by immunoSEQ multiplex PCR, yet TCRdb's version contains in-frame clones alone and is incomplete. The sample includes under 80,000 clones, about 90% of them seen just once. Here the sequenced sample was CD4+ or CD8+ T cells sorted from blood, taken in a trial of the OX40 agonist ivuxolimab. Source of these receptors: an adult with an advanced solid tumor such as melanoma, head and neck, liver or kidney cancer. Both conserved end residues are part of each CDR3. The order of the fields is clone size, D gene, V gene, J gene, CDR3 length, CDR3 DNA, CDR3 protein. D genes are given only for firm matches. Expanded clones get a size class; other rows say once, few or many, or leave the size out.

clone_size: .
d_call: TRBD2
v_call: TRBV11-2
j_call: TRBJ2-3
cdr3_length: 17
cdr3_nt: TGTGCCAGCAGCTTAGATTATGGACTAGCGGGGGTGGTCACGCAGTATTTT
cdr3_aa: CASSLDYGLAGVVTQYF

clone_size: .
d_call: .
v_call: TRBV4-1
j_call: TRBJ1-3
cdr3_length: 15
cdr3_nt: TGCGCCAGCAGCCACCCAGGGAACTCTGGAAACACCATATATTTT
cdr3_aa: CASSHPGNSGNTIYF

clone_size: .
d_call: TRBD1
v_call: TRBV29-1
j_call: TRBJ1-3
cdr3_length: 14
cdr3_nt: TGCAGCGTCAGGACAGGGGGAATTGGAAACACCATATATTTT
cdr3_aa: CSVRTGGIGNTIYF

clone_size: .
d_call: .
v_call: TRBV6-1
j_call: TRBJ1-1
cdr3_length: 15
cdr3_nt: TGTGCCAGCAAACACAGGGCGGGGGGGAACACTGAAGCTTTCTTT
cdr3_aa: CASKHRAGGNTEAFF

clone_size: .
d_call: .
v_call: TRBV15
j_call: TRBJ1-2
cdr3_length: 13
cdr3_nt: TGTGCCACCAGCAGAACGAGGGGATCAGGCTACACCTTC
cdr3_aa: CATSRTRGSGYTF

clone_size: .
d_call: .
v_call: TRBV28
j_call: TRBJ2-5
cdr3_length: 15
cdr3_nt: TGTGCCAGCAGTTTATGGGGACAAGATCAAGAGACCCAGTACTTC
cdr3_aa: CASSLWGQDQETQYF

clone_size: .
d_call: .
v_call: TRBV7-9
j_call: TRBJ1-2
cdr3_length: 14
cdr3_nt: TGTGCCAGCAGCTTTGCAGGCGCTGTCTATGGCTACACCTTC
cdr3_aa: CASSFAGAVYGYTF

clone_size: .
d_call: .
v_call: TRBV6-5
j_call: TRBJ1-1
cdr3_length: 14
cdr3_nt: TGTGCCAGCAGTTACGGGCAGCTGAACACTGAAGCTTTCTTT
cdr3_aa: CASSYGQLNTEAFF

clone_size: .
d_call: .
v_call: TRBV5-1
j_call: TRBJ2-5
cdr3_length: 14
cdr3_nt: TGCGCCAGCAGCTCAGAACAGACAGGAGAGACCCAGTACTTC
cdr3_aa: CASSSEQTGETQYF

clone_size: .
d_call: .
v_call: TRBV7-8
j_call: TRBJ1-1
cdr3_length: 14
cdr3_nt: TGTGCCAGCAGCCAACGGGGAGGGAACACTGAAGCTTTCTTT
cdr3_aa: CASSQRGGNTEAFF

clone_size: .
d_call: .
v_call: TRBV4-2
j_call: TRBJ2-7
cdr3_length: 15
cdr3_nt: TGTGCCAGCAGCCGAGGGGACCCGGCCGTTTACGAGCAGTACTTC
cdr3_aa: CASSRGDPAVYEQYF

clone_size: .
d_call: .
v_call: TRBV30
j_call: TRBJ2-3
cdr3_length: 13
cdr3_nt: TGTGCCTGGAGCTCCGGGTACGGGGATACGCAGTATTTT
cdr3_aa: CAWSSGYGDTQYF

clone_size: .
d_call: .
v_call: TRBV7-2
j_call: TRBJ2-7
cdr3_length: 13
cdr3_nt: TGTGCCAGCAGCTTAGAACGTTCCTACGAGCAGTACTTC
cdr3_aa: CASSLERSYEQYF

clone_size: .
d_call: .
v_call: TRBV5-4
j_call: TRBJ1-2
cdr3_length: 13
cdr3_nt: TGTGCCAGCAGCTCCTACATAGAGGATGGCTACACCTTC
cdr3_aa: CASSSYIEDGYTF

clone_size: once
d_call: TRBD2
v_call: TRBV9
j_call: TRBJ2-1
cdr3_length: 13
cdr3_nt: TGTGCCAGCAGCGTAGCTTCTAGCGGAGAGCAGTTCTTC
cdr3_aa: CASSVASSGEQFF

clone_size: .
d_call: .
v_call: TRBV30
j_call: TRBJ1-5
cdr3_length: 13
cdr3_nt: TGTGCCTGGAGTAAACAGTCGGGGTCGCCCCAGCATTTT
cdr3_aa: CAWSKQSGSPQHF

clone_size: .
d_call: .
v_call: TRBV30
j_call: TRBJ2-7
cdr3_length: 14
cdr3_nt: TGTGCCTGGAGTATCGGCCTCATGGGCTACGAGCAGTACTTC
cdr3_aa: CAWSIGLMGYEQYF

clone_size: .
d_call: TRBD2
v_call: TRBV6-5
j_call: TRBJ2-1
cdr3_length: 16
cdr3_nt: TGTGCCAGCAGTTACTCGACTAGCGGGGGGGACAATGAGCAGTTCTTC
cdr3_aa: CASSYSTSGGDNEQFF

clone_size: once
d_call: .
v_call: TRBV14
j_call: TRBJ2-1
cdr3_length: 15
cdr3_nt: TGTGCCAGCAGCCTCTTGGGCAGGGGCATGGATGAGCAGTTCTTC
cdr3_aa: CASSLLGRGMDEQFF

clone_size: .
d_call: .
v_call: TRBV6-6
j_call: TRBJ1-3
cdr3_length: 13
cdr3_nt: TGTGCCAGCAGCGGGGGAGGTGGAAACACCATATATTTT
cdr3_aa: CASSGGGGNTIYF

clone_size: .
d_call: .
v_call: TRBV18
j_call: TRBJ2-3
cdr3_length: 14
cdr3_nt: TGTGCCAGCTCACCTGGGCGAAGCACAGATACGCAGTATTTT
cdr3_aa: CASSPGRSTDTQYF

clone_size: .
d_call: TRBD1
v_call: TRBV23-1
j_call: TRBJ1-1
cdr3_length: 16
cdr3_nt: TGCGCCAGCAGTCAGGCCCGGGACAGCACGAACACTGAAGCTTTCTTT
cdr3_aa: CASSQARDSTNTEAFF

clone_size: .
d_call: TRBD2
v_call: TRBV11-2
j_call: TRBJ2-1
cdr3_length: 18
cdr3_nt: TGTGCCAGCAGCTTAGCGGGGCCTAGCGGGGGTCGGGCCAATGAGCAGTTCTTC
cdr3_aa: CASSLAGPSGGRANEQFF

clone_size: few
d_call: TRBD2
v_call: TRBV27
j_call: TRBJ2-3
cdr3_length: 12
cdr3_nt: TGTGCCAGCAGCCGGACTAGCGGGGAGCAGTATTTT
cdr3_aa: CASSRTSGEQYF

clone_size: .
d_call: .
v_call: TRBV2
j_call: TRBJ2-7
cdr3_length: 14
cdr3_nt: TGTGCCAGCAGTGAACCGGACTTCTCCTACGAGCAGTACTTC
cdr3_aa: CASSEPDFSYEQYF

clone_size: once
d_call: .
v_call: TRBV7-6
j_call: TRBJ2-5
cdr3_length: 13
cdr3_nt: TGTGCCAGCAGCTACCAGACTGGGGAGACCCAGTACTTC
cdr3_aa: CASSYQTGETQYF

clone_size: .
d_call: .
v_call: TRBV30
j_call: TRBJ1-5
cdr3_length: 14
cdr3_nt: TGTGCCTGGACAACCGGGAGCCCTAATCAGCCCCAGCATTTT
cdr3_aa: CAWTTGSPNQPQHF

clone_size: once
d_call: .
v_call: TRBV28
j_call: TRBJ1-5
cdr3_length: 17
cdr3_nt: TGTGCCAGCACCACTAATGGGCAGGAATATAGCAATCAGCCCCAGCATTTT
cdr3_aa: CASTTNGQEYSNQPQHF

clone_size: .
d_call: TRBD2
v_call: TRBV5-6
j_call: TRBJ2-3
cdr3_length: 16
cdr3_nt: TGTGCCAGCAGCAGGGCGTTAACTAGCGTGGCAGATACGCAGTATTTT
cdr3_aa: CASSRALTSVADTQYF

clone_size: .
d_call: TRBD1
v_call: TRBV28
j_call: TRBJ1-2
cdr3_length: 14
cdr3_nt: TGTGCCAGCACCCTTACCTACAGGGGTGATGGCTACACCTTC
cdr3_aa: CASTLTYRGDGYTF

clone_size: .
d_call: TRBD2
v_call: TRBV5-1
j_call: TRBJ2-3
cdr3_length: 16
cdr3_nt: TGCGCCAGCATTCCCGGGACTAGCGGGAGCTACCATACGCAGTATTTT
cdr3_aa: CASIPGTSGSYHTQYF

clone_size: .
d_call: .
v_call: TRBV5-4
j_call: TRBJ2-5
cdr3_length: 14
cdr3_nt: TGTGCCAGCAGCCCAGGGACGGCCCCGGAGACCCAGTACTTC
cdr3_aa: CASSPGTAPETQYF

clone_size: .
d_call: .
v_call: TRBV18
j_call: TRBJ1-2
cdr3_length: 16
cdr3_nt: TGTGCCAGCTCACCACCGTCTCCAGGGGCTAACTATGGCTACACCTTC
cdr3_aa: CASSPPSPGANYGYTF

clone_size: .
d_call: .
v_call: TRBV19
j_call: TRBJ2-2
cdr3_length: 14
cdr3_nt: TGTGCCAGTAGTCCGGCCCCGGTCCTCGGGGAGCTGTTTTTT
cdr3_aa: CASSPAPVLGELFF

clone_size: .
d_call: TRBD1
v_call: TRBV5-5
j_call: TRBJ1-5
cdr3_length: 14
cdr3_nt: TGTGCCAGCAGTCTCGGGACAGGGCGTCAGCCCCAGCATTTT
cdr3_aa: CASSLGTGRQPQHF

clone_size: .
d_call: .
v_call: TRBV7-2
j_call: TRBJ1-2
cdr3_length: 15
cdr3_nt: TGTGCCAGCAGCTTAGCAAGTGGGGCAGGGGATGGCTACACCTTC
cdr3_aa: CASSLASGAGDGYTF

clone_size: .
d_call: .
v_call: TRBV21-1
j_call: TRBJ2-7
cdr3_length: 19
cdr3_nt: TGTGCCAGCAGCAAAGGGGTTCTTTTTACGGGGACGCAAGTCTACGAGCAGTACTTC
cdr3_aa: CASSKGVLFTGTQVYEQYF

clone_size: .
d_call: .
v_call: TRBV30
j_call: TRBJ1-2
cdr3_length: 15
cdr3_nt: TGTGCCTGGAGGGAAAAAACAGGGCAGGGCTATGGCTACACCTTC
cdr3_aa: CAWREKTGQGYGYTF

clone_size: .
d_call: TRBD1
v_call: TRBV2
j_call: TRBJ2-3
cdr3_length: 15
cdr3_nt: TGTGCCAGCAGGAGGAGGACAGGGGGTACAGATACGCAGTATTTT
cdr3_aa: CASRRRTGGTDTQYF

clone_size: .
d_call: .
v_call: TRBV7-2
j_call: TRBJ2-5
cdr3_length: 15
cdr3_nt: TGTGCCAGCAGCGGAGACAGGTTACTACAAGAGACCCAGTACTTC
cdr3_aa: CASSGDRLLQETQYF

clone_size: few
d_call: .
v_call: TRBV29-1
j_call: TRBJ1-4
cdr3_length: 15
cdr3_nt: TGCAGCGTTGAACTCGCCGGGACGGGGAATGAAAAACTGTTTTTT
cdr3_aa: CSVELAGTGNEKLFF

clone_size: .
d_call: .
v_call: TRBV30
j_call: TRBJ1-2
cdr3_length: 13
cdr3_nt: TGTGCCTGGAGCCAGGGTCAAATGAGGGGCTACACCTTC
cdr3_aa: CAWSQGQMRGYTF